The 2 T cell receptor beta chains below come from one sample, sequenced in a study of cytotoxic CD8 clonotypes in ibrutinib-treated CLL. Measured with immunoSEQ multiplex PCR; TCRdb has only the in-frame clones, and not every one. The profile shows 150,000 or so clones, 77% of them singletons. The specimen was PBMCs, collected after 12 months of ibrutinib treatment. The origin of the receptors is a human donor with chronic lymphocytic leukemia.

This clone was seen just once. The chain joins TRBV6-5 to TRBJ1-5, with D possibly being TRBD1 (5 bases). The CDR3 covers 16 residues. The V end lost 0 bases, the J end lost 1 base, and 10 bases lay between the germline ends. CDR1 is MNHEY, CDR2 SVGAGI, per germline. The CDR3 is CASSYSGGGSNQPQHF. The CDR3 DNA sequence: TGTGCCAGCAGTTACTCGGGTGGGGGGAGCAATCAGCCCCAGCATTTT.

In this sample, this clone turned up a few times. No conserved phenylalanine or tryptophan is present at the end of the CDR3, so a read error is the likely explanation. No DNA is shown, since the ends of the CDR3 on it are uncertain; the CDR3 is the one TCRdb lists. The chain combines TRBV14 with TRBJ1-5; the table's D call, TRBD1, has no DNA check behind it. The CDR3 comprises 12 residues, both ends counted. Germline CDR1 and CDR2: SGHDN and FVKESK. The CDR3: CASSSREGANKV.